This record looks at one TCR beta chain sequence and its context. The data were produced by immunoSEQ multiplex PCR, yet TCRdb's version contains in-frame clones alone and is incomplete. The table shows roughly 87,000 clones, with around 84% occurring only once. The data derive from a study of blood T cell repertoires in COVID-19. The ends were cut back, 8 bases at V and 4 bases at J, with 14 bases in the middle. The CDR3 sequence is 14 residues long. Per germline, CDR1 MNHEY and CDR2 SVGAGI. This rearrangement joins TRBV6-5 to TRBJ1-4; D is unclear. The TCR originated in a middle-aged man with acute or convalescent COVID-19. Sequencing used peripheral blood. The CDR3 DNA sequence: TGTGCCAGCCCCAGCCCAAACAGTAATGAAAAACTGTTTTTT. This translates into CASPSPNSNEKLFF.